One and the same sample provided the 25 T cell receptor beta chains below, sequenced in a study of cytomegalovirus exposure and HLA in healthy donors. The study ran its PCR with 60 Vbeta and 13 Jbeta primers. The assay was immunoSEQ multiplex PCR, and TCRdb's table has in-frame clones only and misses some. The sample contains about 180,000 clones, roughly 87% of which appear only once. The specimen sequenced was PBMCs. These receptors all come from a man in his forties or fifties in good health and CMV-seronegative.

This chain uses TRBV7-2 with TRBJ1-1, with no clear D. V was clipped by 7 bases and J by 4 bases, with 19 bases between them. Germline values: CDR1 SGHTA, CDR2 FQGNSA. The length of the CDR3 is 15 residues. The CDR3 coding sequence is TGTGCCAGCACTCTGGAACTAGGGCGGAGCACTGAAGCTTTCTTT. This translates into CASTLELGRSTEAFF.

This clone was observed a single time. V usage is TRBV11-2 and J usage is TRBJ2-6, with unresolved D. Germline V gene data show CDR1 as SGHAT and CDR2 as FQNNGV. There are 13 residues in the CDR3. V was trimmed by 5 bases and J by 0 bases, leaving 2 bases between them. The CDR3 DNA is TGTGCCAGCAGCCTCTCTGGGGCCAACGTCCTGACTTTC. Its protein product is CASSLSGANVLTF.

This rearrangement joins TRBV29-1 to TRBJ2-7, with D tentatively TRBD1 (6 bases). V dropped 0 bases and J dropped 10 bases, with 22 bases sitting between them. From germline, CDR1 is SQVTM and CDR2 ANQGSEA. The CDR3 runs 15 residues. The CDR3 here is CSVEDRGRGSYQQYF. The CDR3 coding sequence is TGCAGCGTTGAAGATCGAGGCAGGGGCTCATATCAACAGTACTTC.

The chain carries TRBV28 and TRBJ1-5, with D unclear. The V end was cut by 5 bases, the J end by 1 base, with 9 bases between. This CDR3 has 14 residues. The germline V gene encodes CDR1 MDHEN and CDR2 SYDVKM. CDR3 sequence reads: CASSRSLSNQPQHF. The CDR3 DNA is TGTGCCAGCAGTCGAAGCCTCAGCAATCAGCCCCAGCATTTT.

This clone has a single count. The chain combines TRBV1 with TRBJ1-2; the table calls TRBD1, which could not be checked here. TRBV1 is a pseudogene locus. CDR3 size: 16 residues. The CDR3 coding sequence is TGCACCAGCAGCCAAGGGTCAGGGGCCCTTCGGTATGGCTACACCTTC. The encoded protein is CTSSQGSGALRYGYTF.

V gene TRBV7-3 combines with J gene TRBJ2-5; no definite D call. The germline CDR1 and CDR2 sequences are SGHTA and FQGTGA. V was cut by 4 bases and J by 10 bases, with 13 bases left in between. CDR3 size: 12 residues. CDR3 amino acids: CASSSEAGNQYF. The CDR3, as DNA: TGTGCCAGCAGCTCCGAGGCTGGAAACCAGTACTTC.

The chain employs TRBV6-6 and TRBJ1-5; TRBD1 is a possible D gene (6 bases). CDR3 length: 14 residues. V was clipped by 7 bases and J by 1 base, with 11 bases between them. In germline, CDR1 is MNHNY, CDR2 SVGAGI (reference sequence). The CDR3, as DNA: TGTGCCAGCAACCTGGACAGCAGCAATCAGCCCCAGCATTTT. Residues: CASNLDSSNQPQHF.

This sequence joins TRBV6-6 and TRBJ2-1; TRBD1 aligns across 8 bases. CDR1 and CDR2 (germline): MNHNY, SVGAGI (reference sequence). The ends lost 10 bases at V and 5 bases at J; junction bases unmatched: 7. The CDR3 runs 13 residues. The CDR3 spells CATNRGSHNEQFF. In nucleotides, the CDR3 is TGTGCCACCAACAGGGGGTCACACAATGAGCAGTTCTTC.

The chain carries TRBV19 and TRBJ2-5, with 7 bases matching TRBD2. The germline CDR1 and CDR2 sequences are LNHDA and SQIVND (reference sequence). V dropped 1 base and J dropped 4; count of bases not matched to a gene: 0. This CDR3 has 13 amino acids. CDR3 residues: CASSIGEGETQYF. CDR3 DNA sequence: TGTGCCAGTAGTATAGGGGAGGGAGAGACCCAGTACTTC.

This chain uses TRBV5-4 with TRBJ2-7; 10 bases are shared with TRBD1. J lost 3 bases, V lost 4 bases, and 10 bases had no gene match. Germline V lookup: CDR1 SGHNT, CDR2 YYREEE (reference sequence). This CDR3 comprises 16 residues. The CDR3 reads CASSQISRDRGYEQYF. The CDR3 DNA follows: TGTGCCAGCAGCCAAATCAGTCGGGACAGGGGCTACGAGCAGTACTTC.

CDR3 sequence (DNA): TGTGCCAGCAGTTTTGTCTCGGTCAGGGGGCTGGGCACTGAAGCTTTCTTT. It translates to CASSFVSVRGLGTEAFF. V gene TRBV28 combines with J gene TRBJ1-1; the match to TRBD1 covers 8 bases. J was trimmed by 4 bases and V by 3 bases; bases with no gene match: 13. Per germline, CDR1 MDHEN and CDR2 SYDVKM. The CDR3 length is 17 residues.

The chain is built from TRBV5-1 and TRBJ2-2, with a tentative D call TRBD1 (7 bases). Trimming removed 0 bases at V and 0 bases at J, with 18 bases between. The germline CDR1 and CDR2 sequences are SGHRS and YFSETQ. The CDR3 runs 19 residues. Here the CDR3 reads CASSLAGGAGGPNTGELFF. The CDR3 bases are TGCGCCAGCAGCTTGGCCGGGGGCGCAGGGGGTCCGAACACCGGGGAGCTGTTTTTT.

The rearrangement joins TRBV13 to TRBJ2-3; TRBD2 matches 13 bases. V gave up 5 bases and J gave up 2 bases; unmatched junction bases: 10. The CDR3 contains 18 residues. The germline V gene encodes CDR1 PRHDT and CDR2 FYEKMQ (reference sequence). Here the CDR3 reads CASSPRTSGSRVTDTQYF. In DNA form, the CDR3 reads TGTGCCAGCAGCCCCCGGACTAGCGGGAGCCGGGTCACAGATACGCAGTATTTT.

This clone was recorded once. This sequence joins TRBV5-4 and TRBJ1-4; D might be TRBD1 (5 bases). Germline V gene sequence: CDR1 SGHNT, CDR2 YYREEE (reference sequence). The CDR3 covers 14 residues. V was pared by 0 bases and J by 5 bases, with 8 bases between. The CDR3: CASSLGQPNEKLFF. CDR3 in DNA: TGTGCCAGCAGCTTGGGACAGCCCAATGAAAAACTGTTTTTT.

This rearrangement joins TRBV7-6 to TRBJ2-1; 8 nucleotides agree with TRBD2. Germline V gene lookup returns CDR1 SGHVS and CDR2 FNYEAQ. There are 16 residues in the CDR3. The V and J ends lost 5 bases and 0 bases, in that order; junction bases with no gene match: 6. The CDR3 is CASSPQAGASYNEQFF. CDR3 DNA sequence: TGTGCCAGCAGCCCTCAAGCGGGGGCCTCCTACAATGAGCAGTTCTTC. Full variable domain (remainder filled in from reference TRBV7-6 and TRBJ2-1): GAGVSQSPRYKVTKRGQDVALRCDPISGHVSLYWYRQALGQGPEFLTYFNYEAQQDKSGLPNDRFSAERPEGSISTLTIQRTEQRDSAMYRCASSPQAGASYNEQFFGPGTRLTVL.

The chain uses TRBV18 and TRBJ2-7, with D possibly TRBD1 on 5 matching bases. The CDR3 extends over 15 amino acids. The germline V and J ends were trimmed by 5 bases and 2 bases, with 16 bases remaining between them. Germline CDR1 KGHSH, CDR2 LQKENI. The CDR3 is CASSTWGEGTYEQYF. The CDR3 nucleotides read TGTGCCAGCTCAACATGGGGCGAAGGGACCTACGAGCAGTACTTC.

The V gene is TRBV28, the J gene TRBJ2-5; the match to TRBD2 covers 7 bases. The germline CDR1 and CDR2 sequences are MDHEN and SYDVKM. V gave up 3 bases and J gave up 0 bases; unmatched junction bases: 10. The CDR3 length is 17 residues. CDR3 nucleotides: TGTGCCAGCAGTTTTTTTCCCGGCGGGGGTAACCAAGAGACCCAGTACTTC. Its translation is CASSFFPGGGNQETQYF.

The CDR3 loop reads CASSVTHAGVSYEQYF. The CDR3 nucleotides read TGTGCCAGCAGCGTAACCCACGCGGGGGTCTCCTACGAGCAGTACTTC. The gene calls are TRBV9 and TRBJ2-7, with 7 bases lining up with TRBD2. The germline gives CDR1 SGDLS, CDR2 YYNGEE. The CDR3 covers 16 residues. Trimming took 1 base from V and 0 from J; bases not matched to a gene: 7. Full variable domain (outside the CDR3, taken from reference TRBV9 and TRBJ2-7): DSGVTQTPKHLITATGQRVTLRCSPRSGDLSVYWYQQSLDQGLQFLIQYYNGEERAKGNILERFSAQQFPDLHSELNLSSLELGDSALYFCASSVTHAGVSYEQYFGPGTRLTVT.

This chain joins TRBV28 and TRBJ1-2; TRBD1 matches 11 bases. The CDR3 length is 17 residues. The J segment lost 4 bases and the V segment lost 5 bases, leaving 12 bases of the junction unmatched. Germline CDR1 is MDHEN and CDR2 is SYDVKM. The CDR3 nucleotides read TGTGCCAGCAGTCTATACTATGGACAGGGGGCGGGCTATGGCTACACCTTC. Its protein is CASSLYYGQGAGYGYTF.

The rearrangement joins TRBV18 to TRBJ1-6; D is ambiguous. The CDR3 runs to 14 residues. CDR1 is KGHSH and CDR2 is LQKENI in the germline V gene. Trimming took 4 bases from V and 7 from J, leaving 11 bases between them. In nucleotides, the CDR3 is TGTGCCAGCTCACTCCAGACAAGAAATTCACCCCTCCACTTT. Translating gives CASSLQTRNSPLHF.

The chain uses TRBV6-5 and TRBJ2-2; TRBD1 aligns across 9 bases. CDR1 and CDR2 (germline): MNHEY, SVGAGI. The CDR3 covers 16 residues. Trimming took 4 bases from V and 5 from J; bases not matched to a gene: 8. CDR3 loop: CASSSSGTGKTGELFF. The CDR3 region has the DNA TGTGCCAGCAGTTCGTCCGGGACAGGGAAAACCGGGGAGCTGTTTTTT.

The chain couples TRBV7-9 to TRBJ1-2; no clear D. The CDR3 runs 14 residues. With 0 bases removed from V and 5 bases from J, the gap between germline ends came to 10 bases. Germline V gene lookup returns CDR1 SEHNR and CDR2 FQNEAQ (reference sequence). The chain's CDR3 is CASSLALQEYGYTF. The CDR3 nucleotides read TGTGCCAGCAGCTTAGCACTACAAGAGTATGGCTACACCTTC.

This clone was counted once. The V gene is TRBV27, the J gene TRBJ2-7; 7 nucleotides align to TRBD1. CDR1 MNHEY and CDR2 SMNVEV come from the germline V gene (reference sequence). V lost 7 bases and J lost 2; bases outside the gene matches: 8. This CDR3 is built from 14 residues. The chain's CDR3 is CASNNRGVPYEQYF. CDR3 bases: TGTGCCAGCAACAACAGGGGAGTTCCCTACGAGCAGTACTTC.

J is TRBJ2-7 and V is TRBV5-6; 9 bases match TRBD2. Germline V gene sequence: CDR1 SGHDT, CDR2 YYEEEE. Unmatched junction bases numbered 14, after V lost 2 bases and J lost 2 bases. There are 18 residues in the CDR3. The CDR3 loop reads CASSLRGSGRGFPYEQYF. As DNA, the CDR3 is TGTGCCAGCAGCTTACGTGGTAGCGGGAGAGGTTTTCCCTACGAGCAGTACTTC. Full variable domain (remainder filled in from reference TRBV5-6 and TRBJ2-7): DAGVTQSPTHLIKTRGQQVTLRCSPKSGHDTVSWYQQALGQGPQFIFQYYEEEERQRGNFPDRFSGHQFPNYSSELNVNALLLGDSALYLCASSLRGSGRGFPYEQYFGPGTRLTVT.

CDR3 sequence: CASSQRTGNTEQYF. The DNA of the CDR3 is TGTGCCAGCAGCCAAAGGACAGGGAATACCGAGCAGTACTTC. The chain joins TRBV7-2 to TRBJ2-7, with 8 bases lining up with TRBD1. Germline V CDR1 and CDR2: SGHTA, FQGNSA. This CDR3 is built from 14 residues. Losses at the gene ends were 5 bases for V and 6 bases for J; bases not matched to a gene: 9.